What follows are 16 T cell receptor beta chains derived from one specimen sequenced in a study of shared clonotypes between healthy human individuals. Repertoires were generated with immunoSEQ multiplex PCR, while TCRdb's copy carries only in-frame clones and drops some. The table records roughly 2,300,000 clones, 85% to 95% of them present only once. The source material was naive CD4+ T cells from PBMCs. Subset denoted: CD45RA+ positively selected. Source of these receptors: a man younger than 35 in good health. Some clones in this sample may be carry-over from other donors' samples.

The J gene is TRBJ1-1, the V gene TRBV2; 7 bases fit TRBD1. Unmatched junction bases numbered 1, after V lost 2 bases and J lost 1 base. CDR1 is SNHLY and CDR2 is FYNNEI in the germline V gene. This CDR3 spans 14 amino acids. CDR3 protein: CASSERTGNTEAFF. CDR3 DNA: TGTGCCAGCAGTGAACGGACAGGGAACACTGAAGCTTTCTTT.

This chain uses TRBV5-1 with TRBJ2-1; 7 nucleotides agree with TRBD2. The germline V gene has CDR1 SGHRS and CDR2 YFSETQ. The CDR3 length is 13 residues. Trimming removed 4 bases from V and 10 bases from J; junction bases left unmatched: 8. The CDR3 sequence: CASSAGTSEEQFF. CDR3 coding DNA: TGCGCCAGCAGCGCAGGAACTAGCGAGGAGCAGTTCTTC.

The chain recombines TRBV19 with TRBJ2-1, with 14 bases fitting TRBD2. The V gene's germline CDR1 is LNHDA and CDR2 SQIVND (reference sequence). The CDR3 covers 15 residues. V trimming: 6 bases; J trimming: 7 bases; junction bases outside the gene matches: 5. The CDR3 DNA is TGTGCCAGTAGAAGAGGGACTAGCGGGGGAAATGAGCAGTTCTTC. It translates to CASRRGTSGGNEQFF.

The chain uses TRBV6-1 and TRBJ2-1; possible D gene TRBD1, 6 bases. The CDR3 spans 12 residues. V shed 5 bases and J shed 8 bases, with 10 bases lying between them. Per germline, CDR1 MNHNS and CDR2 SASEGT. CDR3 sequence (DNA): TGTGCCAGCAGTAAACAGGGCCATGAGCAGTTCTTC. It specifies CASSKQGHEQFF.

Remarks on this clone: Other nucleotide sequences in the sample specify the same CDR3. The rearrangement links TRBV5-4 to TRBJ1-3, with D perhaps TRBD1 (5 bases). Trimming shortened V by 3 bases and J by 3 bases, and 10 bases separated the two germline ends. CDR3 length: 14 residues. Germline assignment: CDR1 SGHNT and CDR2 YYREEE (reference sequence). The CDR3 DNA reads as TGTGCCAGCAGCTCCCCGACAGATGGAAACACCATATATTTT. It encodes CASSSPTDGNTIYF.

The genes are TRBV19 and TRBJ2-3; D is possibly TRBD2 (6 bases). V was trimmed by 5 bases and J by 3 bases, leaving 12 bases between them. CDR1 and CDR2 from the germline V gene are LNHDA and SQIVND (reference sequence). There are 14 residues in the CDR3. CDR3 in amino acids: CASSRGSNTDTQYF. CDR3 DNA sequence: TGTGCCAGTAGTCGGGGGTCTAATACAGATACGCAGTATTTT. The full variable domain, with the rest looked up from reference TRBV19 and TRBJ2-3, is DGGITQSPKYLFRKEGQNVTLSCEQNLNHDAMYWYRQDPGQGLRLIYYSQIVNDFQKGDIAEGYSVSREKKESFPLTVTSAQKNPTAFYLCASSRGSNTDTQYFGPGTRLTVL.

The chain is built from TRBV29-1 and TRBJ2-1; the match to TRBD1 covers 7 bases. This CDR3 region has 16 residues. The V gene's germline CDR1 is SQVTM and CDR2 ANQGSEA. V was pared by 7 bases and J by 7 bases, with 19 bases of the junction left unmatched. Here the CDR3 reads CSAPRERPGQRNEQFF. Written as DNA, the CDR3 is TGCAGCGCCCCCCGAGAACGACCGGGACAGCGGAATGAGCAGTTCTTC.

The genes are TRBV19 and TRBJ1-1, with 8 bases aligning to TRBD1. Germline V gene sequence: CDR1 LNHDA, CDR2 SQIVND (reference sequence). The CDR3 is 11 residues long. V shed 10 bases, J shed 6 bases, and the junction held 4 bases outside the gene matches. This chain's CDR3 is CATGTGPEAFF. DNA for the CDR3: TGTGCCACCGGGACAGGACCTGAAGCTTTCTTT.

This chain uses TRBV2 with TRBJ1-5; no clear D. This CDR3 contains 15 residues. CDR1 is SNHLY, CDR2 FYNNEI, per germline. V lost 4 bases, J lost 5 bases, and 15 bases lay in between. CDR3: CASSVGGSGDQPQHF. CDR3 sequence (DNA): TGTGCCAGCAGTGTTGGTGGGAGCGGGGATCAGCCCCAGCATTTT. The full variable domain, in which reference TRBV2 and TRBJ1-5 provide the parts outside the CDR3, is EPEVTQTPSHQVTQMGQEVILRCVPISNHLYFYWYRQILGQKVEFLVSFYNNEISEKSEIFDDQFSVERPDGSNFTLKIRSTKLEDSAMYFCASSVGGSGDQPQHFGDGTRLSIL.

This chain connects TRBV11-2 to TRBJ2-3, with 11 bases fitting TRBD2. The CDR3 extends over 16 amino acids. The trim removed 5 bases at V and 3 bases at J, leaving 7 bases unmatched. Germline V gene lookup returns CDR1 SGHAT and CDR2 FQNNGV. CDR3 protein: CASSQLAGVPTDTQYF. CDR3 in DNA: TGTGCCAGCAGCCAACTAGCGGGAGTCCCGACAGATACGCAGTATTTT.

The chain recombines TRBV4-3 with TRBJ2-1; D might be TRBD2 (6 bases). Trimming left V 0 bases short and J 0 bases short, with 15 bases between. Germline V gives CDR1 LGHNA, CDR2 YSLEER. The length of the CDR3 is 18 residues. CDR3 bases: TGCGCCAGCAGCCAAGATCGCGGAGGGAGCTTCTCCTACAATGAGCAGTTCTTC. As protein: CASSQDRGGSFSYNEQFF.

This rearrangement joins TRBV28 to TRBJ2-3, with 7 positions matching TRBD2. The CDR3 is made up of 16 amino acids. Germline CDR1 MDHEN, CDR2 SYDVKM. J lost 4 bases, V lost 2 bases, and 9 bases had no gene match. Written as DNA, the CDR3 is TGTGCCAGCAGTTTACGTGGCGGGAGACTGGCAGATACGCAGTATTTT. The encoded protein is CASSLRGGRLADTQYF.

CDR3 DNA: TGTGCCAGCTCACCACTTCAGGGGCTAGATGGCTACACCTTC. Its protein product is CASSPLQGLDGYTF. The chain recombines TRBV18 with TRBJ1-2; tentative D call: TRBD1 (6 bases). Trimming took off 1 base at V and 6 bases at J, with 12 bases between the two ends. The CDR3 loop spans 14 amino acids. Germline CDR1 is KGHSH and CDR2 is LQKENI.

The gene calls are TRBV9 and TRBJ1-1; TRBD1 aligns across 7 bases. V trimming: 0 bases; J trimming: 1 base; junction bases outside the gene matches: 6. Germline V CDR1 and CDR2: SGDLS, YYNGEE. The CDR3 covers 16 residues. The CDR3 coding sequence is TGTGCCAGCAGCGTAGCAGGGGGAGACAGGAACACTGAAGCTTTCTTT. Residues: CASSVAGGDRNTEAFF.

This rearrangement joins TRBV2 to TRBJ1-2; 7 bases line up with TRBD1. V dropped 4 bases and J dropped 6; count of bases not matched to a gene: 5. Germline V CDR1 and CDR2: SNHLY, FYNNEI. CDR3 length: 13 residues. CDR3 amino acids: CASSVQGVDGYTF. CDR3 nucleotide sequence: TGTGCCAGCAGTGTTCAGGGGGTGGATGGCTACACCTTC.

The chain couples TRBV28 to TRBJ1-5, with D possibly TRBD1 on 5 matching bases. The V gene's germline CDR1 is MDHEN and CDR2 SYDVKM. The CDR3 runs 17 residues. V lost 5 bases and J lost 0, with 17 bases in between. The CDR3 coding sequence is TGTGCCAGCAGTCCGCTCGGACATCCCTTTAGCAATCAGCCCCAGCATTTT. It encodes CASSPLGHPFSNQPQHF.